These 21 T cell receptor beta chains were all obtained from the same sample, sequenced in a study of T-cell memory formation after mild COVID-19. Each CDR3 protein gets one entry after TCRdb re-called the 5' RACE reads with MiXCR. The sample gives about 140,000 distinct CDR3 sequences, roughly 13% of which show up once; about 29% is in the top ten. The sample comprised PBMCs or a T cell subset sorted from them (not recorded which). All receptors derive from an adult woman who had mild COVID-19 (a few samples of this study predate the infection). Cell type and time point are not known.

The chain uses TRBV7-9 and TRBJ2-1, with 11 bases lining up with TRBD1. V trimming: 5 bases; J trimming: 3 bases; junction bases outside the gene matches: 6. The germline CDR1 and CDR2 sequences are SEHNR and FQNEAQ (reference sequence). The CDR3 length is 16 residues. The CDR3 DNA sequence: TGTGCCAGCAGCACATGGACAGGGGGCCTCTACAATGAGCAGTTCTTC. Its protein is CASSTWTGGLYNEQFF.

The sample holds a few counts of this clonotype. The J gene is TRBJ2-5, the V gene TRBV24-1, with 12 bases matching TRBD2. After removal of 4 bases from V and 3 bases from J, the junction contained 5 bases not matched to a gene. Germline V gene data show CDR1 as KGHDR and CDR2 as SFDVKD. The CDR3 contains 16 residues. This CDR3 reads CATSDPLAGGKETQYF. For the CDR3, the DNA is TGTGCCACCAGTGACCCTCTAGCGGGGGGGAAAGAGACCCAGTACTTC.

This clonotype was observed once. The CDR3: CASSDSGGTNEQFF. The DNA of the CDR3 is TGTGCCAGCAGTGACAGCGGGGGGACCAATGAGCAGTTCTTC. The chain is built from TRBV6-4 and TRBJ2-1, with TRBD2 matching over 9 bases. V dropped 2 bases and J dropped 6; count of bases not matched to a gene: 2. CDR1 and CDR2 from the germline V gene are MRHNA and SNTAGT. This CDR3 region has 14 residues.

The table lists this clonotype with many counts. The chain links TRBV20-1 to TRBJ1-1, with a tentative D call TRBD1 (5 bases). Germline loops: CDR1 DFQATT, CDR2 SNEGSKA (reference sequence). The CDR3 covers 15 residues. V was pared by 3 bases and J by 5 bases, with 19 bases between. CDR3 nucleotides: TGCAGTGCTAGTGCTCTGGGGCAGGGAGGGACTGAAGCTTTCTTT. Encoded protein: CSASALGQGGTEAFF.

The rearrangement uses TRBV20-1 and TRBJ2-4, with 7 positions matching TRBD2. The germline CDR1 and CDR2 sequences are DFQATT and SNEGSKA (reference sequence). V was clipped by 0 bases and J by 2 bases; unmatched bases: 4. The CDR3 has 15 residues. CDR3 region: CSARELARTKNIQYF. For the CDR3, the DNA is TGCAGTGCTAGAGAACTAGCGAGAACCAAAAACATTCAGTACTTC.

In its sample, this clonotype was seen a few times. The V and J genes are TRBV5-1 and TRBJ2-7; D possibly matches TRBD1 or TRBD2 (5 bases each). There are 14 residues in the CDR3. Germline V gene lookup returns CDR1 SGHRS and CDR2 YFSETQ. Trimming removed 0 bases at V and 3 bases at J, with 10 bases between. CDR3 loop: CASSLVGTSYEQYF. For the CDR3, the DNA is TGCGCCAGCAGCTTGGTCGGGACCAGCTACGAGCAGTACTTC.

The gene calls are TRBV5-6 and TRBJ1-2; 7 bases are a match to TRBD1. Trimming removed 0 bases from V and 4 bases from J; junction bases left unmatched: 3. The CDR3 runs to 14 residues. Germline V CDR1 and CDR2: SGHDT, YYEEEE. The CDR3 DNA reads TGTGCCAGCAGCTTGGAGGGGGCACGCTATGGCTACACCTTC. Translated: CASSLEGARYGYTF.

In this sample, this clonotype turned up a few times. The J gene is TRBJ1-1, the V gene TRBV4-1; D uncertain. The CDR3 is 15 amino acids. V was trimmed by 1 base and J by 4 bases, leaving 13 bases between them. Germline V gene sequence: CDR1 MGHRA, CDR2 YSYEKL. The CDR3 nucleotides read TGCGCCAGCAGCCAAGGTAGGCTCCCCGGCACTGAAGCTTTCTTT. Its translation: CASSQGRLPGTEAFF.

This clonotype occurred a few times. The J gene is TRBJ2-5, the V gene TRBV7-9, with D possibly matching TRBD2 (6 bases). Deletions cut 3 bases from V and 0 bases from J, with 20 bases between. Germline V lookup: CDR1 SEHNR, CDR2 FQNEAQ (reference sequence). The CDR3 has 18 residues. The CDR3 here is CASSFPLRDPGYQETQYF. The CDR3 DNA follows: TGTGCCAGCAGCTTTCCTTTGCGGGACCCGGGGTACCAAGAGACCCAGTACTTC.

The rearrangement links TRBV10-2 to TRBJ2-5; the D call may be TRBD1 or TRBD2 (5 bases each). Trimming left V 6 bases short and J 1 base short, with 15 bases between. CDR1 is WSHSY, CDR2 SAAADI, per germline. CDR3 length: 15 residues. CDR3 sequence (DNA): TGCGCCAGCAGCGAGGGGCTATCTATCCAAGAGACCCAGTACTTC. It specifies CASSEGLSIQETQYF.

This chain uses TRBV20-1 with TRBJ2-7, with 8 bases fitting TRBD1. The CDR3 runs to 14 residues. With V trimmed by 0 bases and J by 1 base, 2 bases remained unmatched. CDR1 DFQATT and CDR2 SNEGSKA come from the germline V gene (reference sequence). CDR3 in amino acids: CSARDRGPSYEQYF. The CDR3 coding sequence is TGCAGTGCTAGAGACAGGGGGCCTTCCTACGAGCAGTACTTC.

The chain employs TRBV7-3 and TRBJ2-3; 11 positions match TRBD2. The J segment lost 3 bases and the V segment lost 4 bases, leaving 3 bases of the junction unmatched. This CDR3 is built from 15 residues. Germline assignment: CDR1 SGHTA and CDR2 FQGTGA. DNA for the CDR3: TGTGCCAGCAGCTCGACTAGCGGGACAACAGATACGCAGTATTTT. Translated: CASSSTSGTTDTQYF.

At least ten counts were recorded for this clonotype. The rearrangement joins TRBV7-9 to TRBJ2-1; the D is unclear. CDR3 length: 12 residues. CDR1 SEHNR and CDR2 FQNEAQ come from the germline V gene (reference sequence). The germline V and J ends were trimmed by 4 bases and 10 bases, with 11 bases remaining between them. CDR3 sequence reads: CASSSRSPEQFF. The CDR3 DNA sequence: TGTGCCAGCAGCTCCCGGTCCCCCGAGCAGTTCTTC.

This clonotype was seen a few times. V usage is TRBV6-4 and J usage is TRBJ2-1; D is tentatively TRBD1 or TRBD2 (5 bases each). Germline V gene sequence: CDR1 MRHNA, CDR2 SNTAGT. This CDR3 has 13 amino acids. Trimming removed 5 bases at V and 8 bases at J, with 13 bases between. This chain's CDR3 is CASSRGAIDEQFF. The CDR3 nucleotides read TGTGCCAGCAGTAGAGGGGCGATCGATGAGCAGTTCTTC.

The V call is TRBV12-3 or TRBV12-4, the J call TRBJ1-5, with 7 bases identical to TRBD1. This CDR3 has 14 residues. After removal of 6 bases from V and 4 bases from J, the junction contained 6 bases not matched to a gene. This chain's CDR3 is CASRYGQVNQPQHF. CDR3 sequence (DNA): TGTGCCAGCAGATACGGACAGGTTAATCAGCCCCAGCATTTT.

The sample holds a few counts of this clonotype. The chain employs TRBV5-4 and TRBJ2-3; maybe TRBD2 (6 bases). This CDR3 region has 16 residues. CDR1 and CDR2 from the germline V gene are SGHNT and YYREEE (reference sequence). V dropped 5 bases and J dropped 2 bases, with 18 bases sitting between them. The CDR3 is CASRDLTSSPTDTQYF. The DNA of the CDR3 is TGTGCCAGCAGAGATTTGACTAGTTCCCCCACAGATACGCAGTATTTT.

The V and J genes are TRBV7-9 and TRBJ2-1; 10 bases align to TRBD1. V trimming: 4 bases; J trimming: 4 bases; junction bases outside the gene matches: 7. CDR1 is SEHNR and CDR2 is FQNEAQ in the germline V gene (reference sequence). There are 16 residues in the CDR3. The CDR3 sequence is CASSSTGTGDYNEQFF. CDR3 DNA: TGTGCCAGCAGCTCCACCGGGACAGGGGATTACAATGAGCAGTTCTTC.

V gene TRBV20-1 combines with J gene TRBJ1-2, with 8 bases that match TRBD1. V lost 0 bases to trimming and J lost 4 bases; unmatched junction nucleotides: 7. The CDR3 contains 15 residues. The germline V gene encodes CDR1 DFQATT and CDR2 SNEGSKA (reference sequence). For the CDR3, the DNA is TGCAGTGCTAGAGATGTTTACAGGGGGGGCTATGGCTACACCTTC. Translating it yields CSARDVYRGGYGYTF.

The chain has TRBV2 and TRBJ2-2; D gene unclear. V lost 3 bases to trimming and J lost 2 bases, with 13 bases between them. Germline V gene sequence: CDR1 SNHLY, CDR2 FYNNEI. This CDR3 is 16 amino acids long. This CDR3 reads CASSDGVSLNTGELFF. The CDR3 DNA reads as TGTGCCAGCAGTGATGGTGTGAGTCTTAACACCGGGGAGCTGTTTTTT.

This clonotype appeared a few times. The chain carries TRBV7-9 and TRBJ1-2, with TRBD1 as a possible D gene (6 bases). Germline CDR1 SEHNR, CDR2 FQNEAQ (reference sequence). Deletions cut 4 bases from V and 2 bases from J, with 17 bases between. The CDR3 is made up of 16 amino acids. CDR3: CASSSPQGPQNYGYTF. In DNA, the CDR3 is TGTGCCAGCAGCTCACCACAGGGCCCCCAAAACTATGGCTACACCTTC.

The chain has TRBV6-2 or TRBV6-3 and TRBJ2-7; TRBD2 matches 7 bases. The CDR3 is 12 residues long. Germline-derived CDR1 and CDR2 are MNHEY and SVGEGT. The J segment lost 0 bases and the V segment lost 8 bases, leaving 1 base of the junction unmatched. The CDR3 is CASGGSSYEQYF. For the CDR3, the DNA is TGTGCCAGCGGCGGGAGCTCCTACGAGCAGTACTTC.